These 17 T cell receptor beta chains came from one sample sequenced in a study of Graves' ophthalmopathy and Graves' hyperthyroidism. RNA transcripts were the source from which TCR beta CDR3 regions were amplified. The library came from an HTBI-primed first-round RT-PCR and a second-round multiplex PCR. Via MiXCR, TCRdb re-called the multiplex PCR reads, giving one row per CDR3 protein. The data contain about 740,000 distinct CDR3 sequences, 40% of them seen just once; the ten biggest clones take up approximately 46%. The material sequenced was peripheral blood. The receptors derive from an adult man with Graves' ophthalmopathy.

The chain recombines TRBV15 with TRBJ1-2; D is possibly TRBD1 (6 bases). Trimming left V 0 bases short and J 8 bases short, with 10 bases between. CDR1 LNHNV and CDR2 YYDKDF come from the germline V gene (reference sequence). The CDR3 extends over 13 amino acids. CDR3 sequence (DNA): TGTGCCACCAGCAGAGATCAGGGGACGGGCTACACCTTC. Translated: CATSRDQGTGYTF.

This clonotype appeared once. The chain carries TRBV2 and TRBJ2-7; possible D gene TRBD2, 5 bases. The DNA matches TRBJ2-1 better at its end, which makes the J call doubtful. The V gene's germline CDR1 is SNHLY and CDR2 FYNNEI. This CDR3 has 12 amino acids. CDR3 DNA sequence: TGTGCCAGCAGTAGCGGACTCCGAGGGCAGTTCTTC. The encoded protein is CASSSGLRGQFF.

Ten or more counts support this clonotype. V usage is TRBV7-6 and J usage is TRBJ1-5, with a possible D match to TRBD1 (5 bases). Between the trimmed V and J ends, which lost 3 bases and 7 bases, there was a span of 13 bases. CDR1 and CDR2 (germline): SGHVS, FNYEAQ. The CDR3 length is 14 residues. CDR3 amino acids: CASSLTQGSQPQHF. DNA of the CDR3: TGTGCCAGCAGCTTGACCCAGGGTAGCCAGCCCCAGCATTTT.

About this clonotype: The junction differs from germline at one of its ends, possibly a read error. The gene calls are TRBV15 and TRBJ2-5; D ambiguous. Near its end, the DNA agrees better with TRBJ2-1, so the J call may be wrong. CDR3 length equals 14 residues. Germline loops: CDR1 LNHNV, CDR2 YYDKDF (reference sequence). The chain's CDR3 is CATSRVRPDNGQFF. The CDR3 nucleotides read TGTGCCACCAGCAGAGTGCGGCCAGACAATGGGCAGTTCTTC.

This clonotype was counted only a few times. The chain carries TRBV6-5 and TRBJ2-7; D is undetermined. This CDR3 contains 13 residues. Germline loops: CDR1 MNHEY, CDR2 SVGAGI. Trimming shortened V by 0 bases and J by 3 bases, and 6 bases separated the two germline ends. CDR3 DNA: TGTGCCAGCAGTTACTCGAACTTCTACGAGCAGTACTTC. Protein sequence: CASSYSNFYEQYF.

V usage is TRBV14 and J usage is TRBJ1-6; TRBD1 is a possible D gene (6 bases). The germline V gene encodes CDR1 SGHDN and CDR2 FVKESK. Trimming shortened V by 4 bases and J by 7 bases, and 17 bases separated the two germline ends. There are 16 residues in the CDR3. The CDR3 nucleotides read TGTGCCAGCAGCCCACCGGGACAAGGAGGAAATTCACCCCTCCACTTT. Its protein product is CASSPPGQGGNSPLHF. Supplemented by reference TRBV14 and TRBJ1-6, the full variable domain reads EAGVTQFPSHSVIEKGQTVTLRCDPISGHDNLYWYRRVMGKEIKFLLHFVKESKQDESGMPNNRFLAERTGGTYSTLKVQPAELEDSGVYFCASSPPGQGGNSPLHFGNGTRLTVT.

The chain carries TRBV15 and TRBJ1-4; D ambiguous. Germline CDR1 and CDR2: LNHNV and YYDKDF (reference sequence). This CDR3 spans 12 amino acids. The ends were cut back, 4 bases at V and 8 bases at J, with 8 bases in the middle. The CDR3 sequence is CATSTGQEKLFF. CDR3 coding DNA: TGTGCCACCAGCACCGGGCAGGAAAAACTGTTTTTT.

The gene calls are TRBV2 and TRBJ2-3; 8 nucleotides match TRBD2. CDR3 length equals 17 residues. Germline loops: CDR1 SNHLY, CDR2 FYNNEI. J was trimmed by 2 bases and V by 4 bases; bases with no gene match: 11. The CDR3 is CASSGLVAGRNTDTQYF. CDR3 sequence (DNA): TGTGCCAGCAGTGGTCTAGTAGCGGGGCGAAACACAGATACGCAGTATTTT. Using reference TRBV2 and TRBJ2-3 for the parts outside the CDR3, the full variable domain is EPEVTQTPSHQVTQMGQEVILRCVPISNHLYFYWYRQILGQKVEFLVSFYNNEISEKSEIFDDQFSVERPDGSNFTLKIRSTKLEDSAMYFCASSGLVAGRNTDTQYFGPGTRLTVL.

As to this clonotype: Since a much larger clone is just one base distant, this may be a read error. The chain joins TRBV15 to TRBJ2-7, with 9 bases identical to TRBD1. There are 14 residues in the CDR3. Germline values: CDR1 LNHNV, CDR2 YYDKDF (reference sequence). CDR3 in amino acids: CAASKGQGSYEQYF. In DNA, the CDR3 is TGTGCCGCCAGCAAGGGACAGGGCTCCTACGAGCAGTACTTC.

The V gene is TRBV24-1, the J gene TRBJ2-6; TRBD1 might be the D (5 bases). This CDR3 has 17 amino acids. CDR1 is KGHDR and CDR2 is SFDVKD in the germline V gene. Trimming took off 6 bases at V and 0 bases at J, with 14 bases between the two ends. Written as DNA, the CDR3 is TGTGCCACCAGTTCCCGTCGGACATTCTCTGGGGCCAACGTCCTGACTTTC. Protein product: CATSSRRTFSGANVLTF.

V gene TRBV29-1 combines with J gene TRBJ2-7; D is perhaps TRBD1 (6 bases). The CDR3 contains 15 residues. Trimming shortened V by 7 bases and J by 4 bases, and 23 bases separated the two germline ends. Per the germline V gene, CDR1 is SQVTM and CDR2 is ANQGSEA. In DNA, the CDR3 is TGCAGCGCCAGCAGCCAGGACAGTCGGACATACGAGCAGTACTTC. It yields the protein CSASSQDSRTYEQYF.

In DNA, the CDR3 is TGTGCCAGCAGCTTTCTCCGCGCGTCGGACACCGGGGAGCTGTTTTTT. It translates to CASSFLRASDTGELFF. The V and J genes are TRBV13 and TRBJ2-2; D is ambiguous. This CDR3 is built from 16 residues. The V and J ends lost 3 bases and 3 bases respectively, with 14 bases between them. The germline V gene encodes CDR1 PRHDT and CDR2 FYEKMQ (reference sequence). Looking up the rest from reference TRBV13 and TRBJ2-2 gives the full variable domain: AAGVIQSPRHLIKEKRETATLKCYPIPRHDTVYWYQQGPGQDPQFLISFYEKMQSDKGSIPDRFSAQQFSDYHSELNMSSLELGDSALYFCASSFLRASDTGELFFGEGSRLTVL.

This rearrangement joins TRBV28 to TRBJ1-1; 7 nucleotides line up with TRBD1. CDR1 is MDHEN, CDR2 SYDVKM, per germline. The CDR3 runs 17 residues. Trimming removed 7 bases from V and 4 bases from J; junction bases left unmatched: 18. CDR3 in DNA: TGTGCCAGCAATGAGGTCCAGGGGGGGTTGGGGCCCACTGAAGCTTTCTTT. As protein: CASNEVQGGLGPTEAFF.

This clonotype was seen repeatedly, ten times or more. CDR3 loop: CASSEQGLNEKLFF. CDR3 coding DNA: TGTGCCAGCAGCGAACAGGGACTCAATGAAAAACTGTTTTTT. V usage is TRBV7-6 and J usage is TRBJ1-4, with a possible D match to TRBD1 (6 bases). The V and J ends lost 5 bases and 5 bases respectively, with 12 bases between them. Looked up from germline, CDR1 is SGHVS and CDR2 is FNYEAQ. The CDR3 has 14 residues.

The rearrangement uses TRBV7-9 and TRBJ1-1; D is unclear. V dropped 2 bases and J dropped 11 bases, with 15 bases sitting between them. The CDR3 totals 13 residues. Germline-derived CDR1 and CDR2 are SEHNR and FQNEAQ (reference sequence). CDR3 nucleotides: TGTGCCAGCAGCTTATCGCCCCAAAATCTGGCTTTCTTT. It is translated as CASSLSPQNLAFF.

In this sample, this clonotype turned up many times. The V call is TRBV2, the J call TRBJ1-1; the match to TRBD1 covers 7 bases. V gave up 6 bases and J gave up 4 bases; unmatched junction bases: 8. Germline CDR1 is SNHLY and CDR2 is FYNNEI. The CDR3 extends over 14 amino acids. CDR3 coding DNA: TGTGCCAGCAGAAAGACAGGGTCGATCACTGAAGCTTTCTTT. As protein: CASRKTGSITEAFF.

At least ten counts were recorded for this clonotype. The chain's CDR3 is CASSAHGTASDAFF. As DNA, the CDR3 is TGTGCCAGCAGCGCCCACGGGACCGCCTCCGACGCTTTCTTT. The chain combines TRBV9 with TRBJ1-1; perhaps TRBD1 as D (5 bases). Trimming pared 3 bases from V and 11 bases from J, leaving 20 bases between. Looked up from germline, CDR1 is SGDLS and CDR2 is YYNGEE. The CDR3 totals 14 residues.